This T cell receptor beta chain was retrieved from a study of cytomegalovirus exposure and HLA in healthy donors. The V gene's germline CDR1 is SGHKS and CDR2 YYEKEE (reference sequence). CDR3 length: 15 residues. The V and J ends lost 4 bases and 0 bases respectively, with 14 bases between them. The PCR was carried out with 60 Vbeta primers and 13 Jbeta primers. Sequenced by immunoSEQ multiplex PCR; TCRdb stores in-frame clones only, minus some. The sample consists of some 56,000 clones, 75% to 90% of them appearing once. This clone was picked up a small number of times. The TCR comes from a woman in her 40s in good health and CMV-seronegative. The sample taken for sequencing was PBMCs. The genes are TRBV5-5 and TRBJ2-7; perhaps TRBD2 as D (7 bases). The CDR3 spells CASSPQGLSSYEQYF. The CDR3 DNA reads as TGTGCCAGCAGCCCACAGGGACTAAGCTCCTACGAGCAGTACTTC.